Presented here are 27 T cell receptor beta chains from one specimen sequenced in a study of vaccination effects on CD4 cells after COVID-19 (dated by TCRdb to 2021 to 2024). After approximately 11 days of culture, CD4+ T cells were isolated with the EasySep CD4+ T cell isolation kit. No antigen has been identified for these receptors. Library construction relied on the immunoSEQ multiplex PCR assay. In its TCRdb copy, this immuneACCESS table keeps in-frame sequences only and misses some clones. Where compared with another copy, unresolved V genes explain less than half of these, and the others have no known cause. The sample profile shows some 31,000 clones; less than 85% of them were found once. The ten largest clones add up to about 4% of the sample. The sequenced sample was CD4+ T cells from PBMCs cultured without peptide, obtained before COVID-19 vaccination. All receptors come from a human donor who received a COVID-19 vaccine.

This clone was counted only a few times. V and J are TRBV3-1 (or the pseudogene TRBV3-2) and TRBJ2-5; a weak D match, TRBD2 (5 bases). The CDR3 has 14 amino acids. Between the trimmed V and J ends, which lost 2 bases and 5 bases, there was a span of 12 bases. Germline lookup yields CDR1 LGHDT and CDR2 YNNKEL (reference sequence). In DNA form, the CDR3 reads TGTGCCAGCAGCCAAAGCCCTAGCACGGAGACCCAGTACTTC. It is translated as CASSQSPSTETQYF.

This clone has just a few counts. J is TRBJ2-2 and V is TRBV3-1 (or the pseudogene TRBV3-2); TRBD1 agrees at 7 bases. This CDR3 comprises 13 residues. The V gene's germline CDR1 is LGHDT and CDR2 YNNKEL (reference sequence). V lost 1 base and J lost 7; bases outside the gene matches: 0. The CDR3 DNA is TGTGCCAGCAGCCAAGCAGGGGGCGGGGAGCTGTTTTTT. It codes for CASSQAGGGELFF.

The chain has TRBV29-1 and TRBJ1-2; maybe TRBD1 (5 bases). The germline V gene encodes CDR1 SQVTM and CDR2 ANQGSEA. Deletions cut 0 bases from V and 7 bases from J, with 24 bases between. The CDR3 sequence is 17 residues long. The CDR3 DNA is TGCAGCGTTGAAGATCGGGATGGTAAGGGCAGGGTTTGTGGCTACACCTTC. This encodes CSVEDRDGKGRVCGYTF. The full variable domain, rest sourced from reference TRBV29-1 and TRBJ1-2, is SAVISQKPSRDICQRGTSLTIQCQVDSQVTMMFWYRQQPGQSLTLIATANQGSEATYESGFVIDKFPISRPNLTFSTLTVSNMSPEDSSIYLCSVEDRDGKGRVCGYTFGSGTRLTVV.

This clone appeared a few times. This chain joins TRBV19 and TRBJ1-5, with 7 bases that match TRBD1. The J segment lost 2 bases and the V segment lost 6 bases, leaving 1 base of the junction unmatched. The CDR3 is made up of 13 amino acids. Germline values: CDR1 LNHDA, CDR2 SQIVND (reference sequence). The CDR3: CASRGQGNQPQHF. CDR3 sequence (DNA): TGTGCCAGTAGAGGACAGGGCAATCAGCCCCAGCATTTT.

J is TRBJ2-1 and V is TRBV9; D may correspond to TRBD1 or TRBD2 (5 bases each). V was pared by 0 bases and J by 4 bases, with 11 bases between. CDR3 length: 15 residues. Germline V gene sequence: CDR1 SGDLS, CDR2 YYNGEE. The CDR3 nucleotides are TGTGCCAGCAGCGTAGCGGGACCCACGTACAATGAGCAGTTCTTC. Its translation is CASSVAGPTYNEQFF.

The V and J genes are TRBV7-9 and TRBJ2-1; D gene unclear. CDR3 length: 14 amino acids. CDR1 is SEHNR and CDR2 is FQNEAQ in the germline V gene (reference sequence). Trimming left V 2 bases short and J 8 bases short, with 13 bases between. CDR3: CASSLRLHLDEQFF. CDR3 bases: TGTGCCAGCAGCTTACGGCTACACTTGGATGAGCAGTTCTTC.

The genes are TRBV27 and TRBJ1-2, with 8 bases matching TRBD1. Per germline, CDR1 MNHEY and CDR2 SMNVEV (reference sequence). This CDR3 spans 13 amino acids. Trimming removed 6 bases from V and 4 bases from J; junction bases left unmatched: 4. The DNA of the CDR3 is TGTGCCAGCAGGGACAGGGCGGGCTATGGCTACACCTTC. Translating gives CASRDRAGYGYTF.

This clone was observed a handful of times. The chain is built from TRBV7-9 and TRBJ2-7, with D possibly being TRBD2 (6 bases). With 1 base removed from V and 2 bases from J, the gap between germline ends came to 12 bases. This CDR3 is 15 amino acids long. Germline V gene data show CDR1 as SEHNR and CDR2 as FQNEAQ (reference sequence). The CDR3 coding sequence is TGTGCCAGCAGCTTAGAACGGGAGAAACCCTACGAGCAGTACTTC. Translated, it gives CASSLEREKPYEQYF.

The V gene is TRBV10-1, the J gene TRBJ1-6, with D hard to call. The CDR3 length is 13 residues. The V end was cut by 6 bases, the J end by 8 bases, with 11 bases between. The V gene's germline CDR1 is WNHNN and CDR2 SYGVQD (reference sequence). CDR3 DNA sequence: TGCGCCAGCAGCCGGATGATAGATTCACCCCTCCACTTT. Translating gives CASSRMIDSPLHF.

The chain uses TRBV7-2 and TRBJ2-7; the match to TRBD1 covers 7 bases. Germline V CDR1 and CDR2: SGHTA, FQGNSA. Losses at the gene ends were 2 bases for V and 3 bases for J; bases not matched to a gene: 4. CDR3 length: 14 residues. The CDR3 spells CASSLQTGYYEQYF. In DNA form, the CDR3 reads TGTGCCAGCAGCTTACAGACAGGGTACTACGAGCAGTACTTC.

The V gene is TRBV3-1 (or the pseudogene TRBV3-2), the J gene TRBJ1-6; D unclear. The V end was cut by 10 bases, the J end by 7 bases, with 17 bases between. CDR1 is LGHDT and CDR2 is YNNKEL in the germline V gene (reference sequence). The CDR3 loop spans 14 amino acids. CDR3 sequence reads: CATTDVRSNSPLHF. CDR3 DNA: TGTGCCACCACGGACGTTCGATCCAATTCACCCCTCCACTTT.

This clone occurred once. The CDR3 bases are TGTGCCAGCAGTTCCGGGGGCTCCTACAATGAGCAGTTCTTC. This gives the protein CASSSGGSYNEQFF. The V gene is TRBV6-7, the J gene TRBJ2-1, with D possibly being TRBD2 (6 bases). TRBV6-7 falls under the ORF class, with uncertain function. The CDR3 loop spans 14 amino acids. Trimming took 4 bases from V and 0 from J, leaving 7 bases between them.

The chain links TRBV7-9 to TRBJ2-1, with D perhaps matching TRBD2 (6 bases). This CDR3 is built from 16 residues. The germline V gene encodes CDR1 SEHNR and CDR2 FQNEAQ (reference sequence). Trimming took off 1 base at V and 1 base at J, with 11 bases between the two ends. The CDR3 DNA follows: TGTGCCAGCAGCTTAGGCGGGGTACTGTCCTACAATGAGCAGTTCTTC. Its translation is CASSLGGVLSYNEQFF.

CDR3 protein: CASSDMWSSYNSPLHF. CDR3 nucleotide sequence: TGTGCCAGCAGTGACATGTGGAGCTCCTATAATTCACCCCTCCACTTT. V and J are TRBV6-1 and TRBJ1-6; D not certain. The germline V and J ends were trimmed by 3 bases and 0 bases, with 9 bases remaining between them. The CDR3 totals 16 residues. Per the germline V gene, CDR1 is MNHNS and CDR2 is SASEGT.

V is TRBV5-1 and J is TRBJ1-1; D call uncertain. Germline V CDR1 and CDR2: SGHRS, YFSETQ. Trimming took 0 bases from V and 6 from J, leaving 18 bases between them. This CDR3 region has 16 residues. CDR3 bases: TGCGCCAGCAGCTTGGGTTACCCAATGAGGGCCCCTGAAGCTTTCTTT. Translating it yields CASSLGYPMRAPEAFF. Filled out from reference TRBV5-1 and TRBJ1-1, the complete variable domain reads KAGVTQTPRYLIKTRGQQVTLSCSPISGHRSVSWYQQTPGQGLQFLFEYFSETQRNKGNFPGRFSGRQFSNSRSEMNVSTLELGDSALYLCASSLGYPMRAPEAFFGQGTRLTVV.

This chain uses TRBV6-5 with TRBJ1-3, with D perhaps matching TRBD1 (6 bases). From germline, CDR1 is MNHEY and CDR2 SVGAGI. Trimming pared 8 bases from V and 0 bases from J, leaving 14 bases between. The CDR3 is 15 amino acids. The CDR3 nucleotides are TGTGCCAGCGGGTGGGGGCGAAGCTCTGGAAACACCATATATTTT. It is translated as CASGWGRSSGNTIYF.

The chain combines TRBV10-3 with TRBJ1-1; D is unresolved. Trimming took 8 bases from V and 1 from J, leaving 5 bases between them. The length of the CDR3 is 11 residues. From germline, CDR1 is ENHRY and CDR2 SYGVKD. The CDR3: CAIGENTEAFF. The CDR3 DNA is TGTGCCATCGGGGAGAACACTGAAGCTTTCTTT.

The DNA for the CDR3 is TGTGCCAGCAGCCGACAGGGAGGCGATGAGCAGTTCTTC. It specifies CASSRQGGDEQFF. This chain uses TRBV7-9 with TRBJ2-1, with a weak D call TRBD1 (7 bases). The germline V and J ends were trimmed by 5 bases and 8 bases, with 13 bases remaining between them. Germline CDR1 reads SEHNR; CDR2 reads FQNEAQ (reference sequence). The CDR3 runs to 13 residues. Together with reference TRBV7-9 and TRBJ2-1, the CDR3 gives the full variable domain: DTGVSQNPRHKITKRGQNVTFRCDPISEHNRLYWYRQTLGQGPEFLTYFQNEAQLEKSRLLSDRFSAERPKGSFSTLEIQRTEQGDSAMYLCASSRQGGDEQFFGPGTRLTVL.

The chain combines TRBV5-1 with TRBJ2-3; 10 bases match TRBD1. There are 16 residues in the CDR3. V was pared by 0 bases and J by 5 bases, with 6 bases of the junction left unmatched. Germline V gene lookup returns CDR1 SGHRS and CDR2 YFSETQ. Written as DNA, the CDR3 is TGCGCCAGCAGCTTGGCGGACAGGGGGGCAATAGATACGCAGTATTTT. It codes for CASSLADRGAIDTQYF.

The chain recombines TRBV7-9 with TRBJ2-2; TRBD1 is a possible D gene (6 bases). Germline CDR1 SEHNR, CDR2 FQNEAQ (reference sequence). Trimming removed 4 bases from V and 4 bases from J, with 10 bases in between. The CDR3 is made up of 14 amino acids. CDR3 nucleotides: TGTGCCAGCAGCTCCCAAGGGGGCACCGGGGAGCTGTTTTTT. The encoded protein is CASSSQGGTGELFF.

The V gene is TRBV10-3, the J gene TRBJ1-5, with D possibly matching TRBD1 (5 bases). The germline CDR1 and CDR2 sequences are ENHRY and SYGVKD. The ends were cut back, 6 bases at V and 5 bases at J, with 11 bases in the middle. There are 13 residues in the CDR3. CDR3 in amino acids: CAISRDRDQPQHF. CDR3 coding DNA: TGTGCCATCAGCAGGGACCGCGATCAGCCCCAGCATTTT.

This rearrangement joins TRBV9 to TRBJ2-1; 13 bases align to TRBD2. With V trimmed by 2 bases and J by 8 bases, 4 bases remained unmatched. The CDR3 is 15 residues long. Germline V gives CDR1 SGDLS, CDR2 YYNGEE. The DNA of the CDR3 is TGTGCCAGCAGCGTTCGACTAGCGGGAGGTGATGAGCAGTTCTTC. This translates into CASSVRLAGGDEQFF.

V and J are TRBV13 and TRBJ2-7, with D possibly being TRBD2 (6 bases). V lost 0 bases and J lost 2, with 14 bases in between. Germline V lookup: CDR1 PRHDT, CDR2 FYEKMQ (reference sequence). This CDR3 is built from 16 residues. The CDR3 nucleotides read TGTGCCAGCAGCTTAGGAAGGAGGGTTGGGACCTACGAGCAGTACTTC. The encoded protein is CASSLGRRVGTYEQYF.

This clone has only a few counts. The rearrangement joins TRBV7-9 to TRBJ2-1, with TRBD2 as a possible D gene (6 bases). The CDR3 sequence is 15 residues long. Trimming cost V 5 bases and J 6 bases, with 17 bases left between them. The germline gives CDR1 SEHNR, CDR2 FQNEAQ (reference sequence). CDR3: CASSPGQGGVNEQFF. The CDR3 DNA reads as TGTGCCAGCAGCCCGGGCCAGGGCGGGGTCAATGAGCAGTTCTTC. Filled out from reference TRBV7-9 and TRBJ2-1, the complete variable domain reads DTGVSQNPRHKITKRGQNVTFRCDPISEHNRLYWYRQTLGQGPEFLTYFQNEAQLEKSRLLSDRFSAERPKGSFSTLEIQRTEQGDSAMYLCASSPGQGGVNEQFFGPGTRLTVL.

The chain recombines TRBV9 with TRBJ2-3; 11 nucleotides line up with TRBD2. Trimming cost V 0 bases and J 0 bases; bases outside gene matches: 3. This CDR3 spans 17 amino acids. Per the germline V gene, CDR1 is SGDLS and CDR2 is YYNGEE. The CDR3 bases are TGTGCCAGCAGCGTAGGACTAGCGGGGTCTAGCACAGATACGCAGTATTTT. Encoded protein: CASSVGLAGSSTDTQYF.

The J gene is TRBJ1-1, the V gene TRBV27; D may be TRBD1 (5 bases). This CDR3 is 17 amino acids long. V lost 5 bases and J 8 bases, leaving 27 bases between the germline ends. Germline V gene sequence: CDR1 MNHEY, CDR2 SMNVEV (reference sequence). For the CDR3, the DNA is TGTGCCAGCAGTCCCCAGCAGGGTGGGACCAAAAATCCGGAAGCTTTCTTT. This codes for CASSPQQGGTKNPEAFF.

Only one count was recorded for this clone. DNA of the CDR3: TGTGCCAGCAGCTTGGGGCGGGGGTGGAATGAGCAGTTCTTC. This encodes CASSLGRGWNEQFF. V is TRBV5-6 and J is TRBJ2-1; TRBD2 matches 7 bases. The CDR3 consists of 14 residues. Germline V gives CDR1 SGHDT, CDR2 YYEEEE. V lost 0 bases and J lost 7; bases outside the gene matches: 4.